The clone carrying this T cell receptor beta chain was observed many times. No antigen is known for it. This specimen comes from a study of early T cells in non-severe SARS-CoV-2 infection. The study's findings and limits: VDJdb matches were skewed toward anti-spike CD8 T cell responses.

Germline CDR1 is MNHNS and CDR2 is SASEGT. This CDR3 has 14 amino acids. V lost 1 base and J lost 1, with 5 bases in between. Individual cDNA molecules each received unique molecular identifiers attached to them. MiXCR, applied by TCRdb to the 5' RACE reads, yields one record per CDR3 protein. The sample carries 55,000 to 75,000 distinct CDR3 sequences, 5% to 6.5% recorded once. This clonotype was sampled from an adult who was a healthcare worker with PCR-confirmed SARS-CoV-2 infection or an uninfected control (not recorded which). Sequencing used whole blood, obtained at baseline. The rearrangement links TRBV6-1 to TRBJ1-5; D ambiguous. CDR3 nucleotides: TGTGCCAGCAGTGAAGTGTGGAGCAATCAGCCCCAGCATTTT. Encoded protein: CASSEVWSNQPQHF.